This TCR beta chain appears in the sequencing data of a study of shared clonotypes between healthy human individuals. The repertoire was sequenced with immunoSEQ multiplex PCR; TCRdb's copy has only in-frame clones and lacks some. The repertoire holds around 1.9 million clones, with about 93% as singletons. CD45RO negativity and positive selection for CCR7 defined naive CD8 cells, a population that excluded terminally differentiated effector memory CD45RA+ cells. This clonotype originated in a man between 18 and 29 years old in good health. Some clones in this sample may be carry-over from other donors' samples. The sample consisted of naive CD8+ T cells from PBMCs.

The CDR3 nucleotides are TGTGCCACCAGCGAGGCAGTGGGGGCCAACTATGGCTACACCTTC. Its translation is CATSEAVGANYGYTF. The V call is TRBV15, the J call TRBJ1-2, with a possible D match to TRBD1 (6 bases). Trimming took 5 bases from V and 2 from J, leaving 15 bases between them. The CDR3 runs 15 residues. The V gene's germline CDR1 is LNHNV and CDR2 YYDKDF (reference sequence).